At least ten counts were recorded for the clone carrying this T cell receptor beta chain. This sample was taken from a study of regulatory T cells in long-lasting Graves disease. Germline V gene data show CDR1 as SQVTM and CDR2 as ANQGSEA. Trimming cost V 2 bases and J 1 base, with 8 bases left between them. The CDR3 has 13 amino acids. The sample's time point: persistent/refractory GD, antithyroid drugs over 5 years with positive TRAb. From RNA extracted from PBMCs, the TCR library was made. Arm-PCR with iRepertoire HTBI primers amplified the CDR3 regions for these TCR beta libraries. TCRdb re-called the multiplex PCR reads with MiXCR, one entry per CDR3 protein. Here the sample spans some 430,000 distinct CDR3 sequences, about 22% being singletons.

This chain links TRBV29-1 with TRBJ1-1; no clear D gene. The material sequenced was peripheral blood mononuclear cells (PBMCs), taken when the disease was refractory, from a patient treated with antithyroid drugs. The TCR sequence derives from a female donor with Graves disease. CDR3 region: CSVETGANTEAFF. CDR3 nucleotide sequence: TGCAGCGTTGAAACTGGAGCGAACACTGAAGCTTTCTTT.